Below are 22 T cell receptor beta chains sequenced from a single sample in a study of graft-versus-host responses after intestinal transplantation. Measured with immunoSEQ multiplex PCR; TCRdb has only the in-frame clones, and not every one. The repertoire holds approximately 85,000 clones, just under 95% seen once, with about 1.1% in the top ten. Their recognized antigens are unknown. The source was unstimulated CD8+ T cells sorted from spleen or lymph node cells, collected before transplant. Receptor source: a human donor who was the organ donor for an intestinal transplant.

The rearrangement links TRBV28 to TRBJ1-5; 12 bases align to TRBD1. V trimming: 5 bases; J trimming: 7 bases; junction bases outside the gene matches: 6. CDR1 is MDHEN, CDR2 SYDVKM, per germline. The CDR3 sequence is 15 residues long. This chain's CDR3 is CASSPPGQGAQPQHF. CDR3 coding DNA: TGTGCCAGCAGTCCTCCGGGACAGGGGGCGCAGCCCCAGCATTTT. The full variable domain, completed using reference TRBV28 and TRBJ1-5, is DVKVTQSSRYLVKRTGEKVFLECVQDMDHENMFWYRQDPGLGLRLIYFSYDVKMKEKGDIPEGYSVSREKKERFSLILESASTNQTSMYLCASSPPGQGAQPQHFGDGTRLSIL.

The gene calls are TRBV19 and TRBJ1-5; 7 bases map to TRBD1. This CDR3 is 14 amino acids long. The V and J ends lost 9 bases and 0 bases, in that order; junction bases with no gene match: 5. CDR1 is LNHDA and CDR2 is SQIVND in the germline V gene (reference sequence). The CDR3: CASGTADSNQPQHF. In nucleotides, the CDR3 is TGTGCCAGCGGGACAGCCGATAGCAATCAGCCCCAGCATTTT. Using reference TRBV19 and TRBJ1-5 for the parts outside the CDR3, the full variable domain is DGGITQSPKYLFRKEGQNVTLSCEQNLNHDAMYWYRQDPGQGLRLIYYSQIVNDFQKGDIAEGYSVSREKKESFPLTVTSAQKNPTAFYLCASGTADSNQPQHFGDGTRLSIL.

The rearrangement joins TRBV5-1 to TRBJ1-2; D perhaps matches TRBD1 (6 bases). Germline CDR1 SGHRS, CDR2 YFSETQ. V was trimmed by 4 bases and J by 4 bases, leaving 20 bases between them. The CDR3 runs to 16 residues. CDR3 region: CASSRGGRQIRYGYTF. The DNA of the CDR3 is TGCGCCAGCAGCCGCGGGGGGCGGCAGATCCGCTATGGCTACACCTTC.

This clone came up once. The chain joins TRBV6-5 to TRBJ2-7, with TRBD1 matching 7 bases. After removal of 5 bases from V and 2 bases from J, the junction contained 9 bases not matched to a gene. The CDR3 is 15 amino acids. Germline-derived CDR1 and CDR2 are MNHEY and SVGAGI. CDR3 DNA: TGTGCCAGCAGTAGTGGGACAGCCATAACCTACGAGCAGTACTTC. It encodes CASSSGTAITYEQYF.

This clone was picked up one time. This chain uses TRBV19 with TRBJ2-3; 7 bases are shared with TRBD2. Trimming at V came to 9 bases and at J to 4 bases, leaving 10 bases not matched to a gene. Germline V gene lookup returns CDR1 LNHDA and CDR2 SQIVND (reference sequence). This CDR3 contains 14 residues. CDR3 nucleotides: TGTGCCAGAGGCGGGGGAGGGCCTCCAGATACGCAGTATTTT. Protein product: CARGGGGPPDTQYF.

V gene TRBV7-9 combines with J gene TRBJ2-5; TRBD2 matches at 11 bases. The length of the CDR3 is 16 residues. The germline V gene has CDR1 SEHNR and CDR2 FQNEAQ (reference sequence). V was clipped by 5 bases and J by 5 bases; unmatched bases: 10. In DNA, the CDR3 is TGTGCCAGCAGCGTCAATCTTATAGCGGGAGGGGAGACCCAGTACTTC. Its protein product is CASSVNLIAGGETQYF.

V and J are TRBV6-1 and TRBJ2-3, with D possibly matching TRBD1 (5 bases). There are 18 residues in the CDR3. Germline lookup yields CDR1 MNHNS and CDR2 SASEGT. Trimming pared 0 bases from V and 0 bases from J, leaving 16 bases between. The CDR3 region has the DNA TGTGCCAGCAGTGAAGCGCATTATAGGGGTGTTAGCACAGATACGCAGTATTTT. It encodes CASSEAHYRGVSTDTQYF.

The V call is TRBV6-5, the J call TRBJ2-2; 7 nucleotides line up with TRBD1. V lost 9 bases, J lost 5 bases, and 12 bases stayed unmatched. The CDR3 is 15 residues long. Germline values: CDR1 MNHEY, CDR2 SVGAGI. For the CDR3, the DNA is TGTGCCAGGCCGACAGGGATTGCGGTTACCGGGGAGCTGTTTTTT. Protein sequence: CARPTGIAVTGELFF.

This chain links TRBV4-1 with TRBJ2-2; 11 nucleotides align to TRBD2. CDR1 is MGHRA and CDR2 is YSYEKL in the germline V gene. The length of the CDR3 is 16 residues. V shed 4 bases, J shed 4 bases, and the junction held 5 bases outside the gene matches. CDR3 DNA sequence: TGCGCCAGCAGCCCCCTGACTAGCGGGGCCACCGGGGAGCTGTTTTTT. Protein: CASSPLTSGATGELFF.

V usage is TRBV11-2 and J usage is TRBJ2-7; TRBD2 matches at 9 bases. The length of the CDR3 is 15 residues. CDR1 SGHAT and CDR2 FQNNGV come from the germline V gene. The V segment lost 4 bases and the J segment 2 bases; nucleotides outside the gene matches: 6. CDR3: CASSSDAGGPYEQYF. The CDR3 region has the DNA TGTGCCAGCAGCTCCGACGCGGGAGGGCCCTACGAGCAGTACTTC.

The genes are TRBV7-3 and TRBJ1-6; 10 positions agree with TRBD1. The CDR3 length is 15 residues. Losses at the gene ends were 3 bases for V and 9 bases for J; bases not matched to a gene: 5. The germline gives CDR1 SGHTA, CDR2 FQGTGA. CDR3: CASSFGQGDGSPLHF. CDR3 nucleotide sequence: TGTGCCAGCAGCTTCGGACAGGGGGACGGTTCACCCCTCCACTTT.

The CDR3 loop reads CASSSGTSVSTDTQYF. Written as DNA, the CDR3 is TGTGCCAGCAGCTCCGGGACTAGCGTAAGCACAGATACGCAGTATTTT. The V and J genes are TRBV7-2 and TRBJ2-3; TRBD2 matches at 10 bases. V gave up 4 bases and J gave up 0 bases; unmatched junction bases: 4. The CDR3 is 16 residues long. Germline V lookup: CDR1 SGHTA, CDR2 FQGNSA.

This sequence joins TRBV5-1 and TRBJ2-3, with a possible D match to TRBD2 (5 bases). The germline V and J ends were trimmed by 0 bases and 0 bases, with 11 bases remaining between them. Germline values: CDR1 SGHRS, CDR2 YFSETQ. The length of the CDR3 is 16 residues. The CDR3 reads CASSLVAAASTDTQYF. The CDR3 DNA sequence: TGCGCCAGCAGCTTGGTTGCAGCGGCTAGCACAGATACGCAGTATTTT.

The V call is TRBV27, the J call TRBJ2-1; no definite D call. This CDR3 contains 17 residues. The V gene lost 4 bases and the J gene lost 8 bases, with 24 bases spanning the gap. Germline V gives CDR1 MNHEY, CDR2 SMNVEV (reference sequence). CDR3 nucleotides: TGTGCCAGCAGTTCATACCCACATGGATTGGGCGTCTATGAGCAGTTCTTC. Its protein product is CASSSYPHGLGVYEQFF.

This chain connects TRBV2 to TRBJ2-2; 8 bases are shared with TRBD1. There are 16 residues in the CDR3. V lost 10 bases, J lost 0 bases, and 10 bases stayed unmatched. CDR1 is SNHLY, CDR2 FYNNEI, per germline. This chain's CDR3 is CATAPTGDTNTGELFF. CDR3 nucleotides: TGTGCCACCGCCCCGACAGGGGATACGAACACCGGGGAGCTGTTTTTT.

This clone occurred once. The rearrangement uses TRBV4-3 and TRBJ2-1; D call uncertain. CDR3 length equals 16 residues. V was trimmed by 0 bases and J by 0 bases, leaving 9 bases between them. Germline CDR1 is LGHNA and CDR2 is YSLEER. Here the CDR3 DNA reads TGCGCCAGCAGCCAAGAAAGAGGAAGCTCCTACAATGAGCAGTTCTTC. It translates to CASSQERGSSYNEQFF.

A few counts support this clone. The DNA for the CDR3 is TGTGCCAGCAGTGACTCGGGACTAGCCACAGATACGCAGTATTTT. Protein: CASSDSGLATDTQYF. The V call is TRBV6-4, the J call TRBJ2-3, with TRBD2 identical over 9 bases. This CDR3 is built from 15 residues. The J segment lost 2 bases and the V segment lost 0 bases, leaving 0 bases of the junction unmatched. Germline V CDR1 and CDR2: MRHNA, SNTAGT.

The chain employs TRBV19 and TRBJ1-1, with D unclear. The ends were cut back, 9 bases at V and 5 bases at J, with 10 bases in the middle. CDR1 is LNHDA and CDR2 is SQIVND in the germline V gene (reference sequence). The CDR3 length is 11 residues. The CDR3 protein is CASELGTEAFF. CDR3 nucleotide sequence: TGTGCCAGCGAGCTCGGGACTGAAGCTTTCTTT. Variable domain in full (rest from reference TRBV19 and TRBJ1-1): DGGITQSPKYLFRKEGQNVTLSCEQNLNHDAMYWYRQDPGQGLRLIYYSQIVNDFQKGDIAEGYSVSREKKESFPLTVTSAQKNPTAFYLCASELGTEAFFGQGTRLTVV.

The chain couples TRBV4-2 to TRBJ2-5, with 9 nucleotides matching TRBD1. The DNA matches TRBJ2-7 better at its end, which makes the J call doubtful. Germline CDR1 and CDR2: LGHNA and YNFKEQ. The CDR3 consists of 17 residues. CDR3 region: CASSQDIPGQGLYEQYF. CDR3 nucleotide sequence: TGTGCCAGCAGCCAAGACATCCCGGGACAGGGCCTATACGAGCAGTACTTC.

This chain uses TRBV6-5 with TRBJ1-2; D is unresolved. CDR1 MNHEY and CDR2 SVGAGI come from the germline V gene. Trimming removed 0 bases from V and 6 bases from J, with 11 bases in between. The CDR3 consists of 14 residues. CDR3 protein: CASSYSRVGDGYTF. Here the CDR3 DNA reads TGTGCCAGCAGTTACTCGCGAGTCGGGGATGGCTACACCTTC.

The chain links TRBV13 to TRBJ1-3; 7 bases align to TRBD1. Unmatched junction bases numbered 9, after V lost 4 bases and J lost 0 bases. In germline, CDR1 is PRHDT, CDR2 FYEKMQ (reference sequence). The CDR3 extends over 17 amino acids. The CDR3 protein is CASSYTPTGYSGNTIYF. The DNA for the CDR3 is TGTGCCAGCAGCTATACACCGACAGGGTACTCTGGAAACACCATATATTTT.

The chain joins TRBV19 to TRBJ1-1; 7 bases map to TRBD1. V lost 1 base and J lost 5; bases outside the gene matches: 7. The germline V gene has CDR1 LNHDA and CDR2 SQIVND (reference sequence). The CDR3 consists of 15 residues. CDR3 region: CASSIAPGGQTEAFF. DNA of the CDR3: TGTGCCAGTAGTATAGCCCCAGGGGGGCAAACTGAAGCTTTCTTT.